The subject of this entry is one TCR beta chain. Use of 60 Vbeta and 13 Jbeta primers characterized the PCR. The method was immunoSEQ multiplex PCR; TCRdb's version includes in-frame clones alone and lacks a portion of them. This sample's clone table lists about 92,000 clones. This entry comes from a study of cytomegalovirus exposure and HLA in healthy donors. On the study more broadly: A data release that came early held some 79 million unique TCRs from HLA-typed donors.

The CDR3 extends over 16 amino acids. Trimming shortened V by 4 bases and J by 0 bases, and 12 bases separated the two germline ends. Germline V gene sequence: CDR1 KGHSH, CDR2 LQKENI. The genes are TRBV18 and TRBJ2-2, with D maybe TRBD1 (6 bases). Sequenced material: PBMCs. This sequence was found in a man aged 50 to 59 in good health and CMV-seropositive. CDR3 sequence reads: CASSLQGWSNTGELFF. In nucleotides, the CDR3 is TGTGCCAGCTCACTGCAGGGGTGGTCGAACACCGGGGAGCTGTTTTTT.